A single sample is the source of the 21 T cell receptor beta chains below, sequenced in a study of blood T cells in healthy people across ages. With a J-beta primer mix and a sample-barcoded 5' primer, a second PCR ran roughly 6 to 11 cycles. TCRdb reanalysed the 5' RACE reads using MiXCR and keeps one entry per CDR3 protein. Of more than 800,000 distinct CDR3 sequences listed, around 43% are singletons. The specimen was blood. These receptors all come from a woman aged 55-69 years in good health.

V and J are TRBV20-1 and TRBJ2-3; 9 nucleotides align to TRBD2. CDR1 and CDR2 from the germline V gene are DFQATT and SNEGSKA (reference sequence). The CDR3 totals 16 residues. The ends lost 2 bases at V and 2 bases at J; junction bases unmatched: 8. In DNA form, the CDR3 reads TGCAGTGCTAGATACCCGACTAGCGGCCTCACAGATACGCAGTATTTT. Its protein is CSARYPTSGLTDTQYF.

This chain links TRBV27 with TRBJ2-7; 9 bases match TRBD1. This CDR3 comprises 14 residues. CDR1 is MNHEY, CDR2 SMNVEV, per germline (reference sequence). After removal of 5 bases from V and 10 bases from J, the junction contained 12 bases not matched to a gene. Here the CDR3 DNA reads TGTGCCAGCAGTCCTGGGACAGGGCCTCGGTCCCAGTACTTC. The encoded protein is CASSPGTGPRSQYF.

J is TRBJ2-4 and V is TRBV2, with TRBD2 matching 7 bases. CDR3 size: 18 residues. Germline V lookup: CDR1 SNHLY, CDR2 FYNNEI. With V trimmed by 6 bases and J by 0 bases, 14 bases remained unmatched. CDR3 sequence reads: CASRDRPGTTIAKNIQYF. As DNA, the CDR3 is TGTGCCAGCAGAGACCGGCCCGGGACTACTATAGCCAAAAACATTCAGTACTTC.

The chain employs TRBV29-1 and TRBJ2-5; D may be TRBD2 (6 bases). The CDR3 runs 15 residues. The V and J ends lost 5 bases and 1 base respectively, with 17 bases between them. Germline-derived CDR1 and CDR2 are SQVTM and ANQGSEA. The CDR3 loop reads CSVFGVAEFQETQYF. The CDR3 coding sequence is TGCAGCGTTTTTGGGGTAGCGGAATTCCAAGAGACCCAGTACTTC.

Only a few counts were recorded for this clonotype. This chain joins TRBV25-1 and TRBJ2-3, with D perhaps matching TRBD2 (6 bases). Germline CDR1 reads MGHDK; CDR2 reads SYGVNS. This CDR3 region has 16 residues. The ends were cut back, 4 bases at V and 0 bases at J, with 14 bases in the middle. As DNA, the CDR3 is TGTGCCAGCAGTGGCAACCCCGGGACTAGCACAGATACGCAGTATTTT. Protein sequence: CASSGNPGTSTDTQYF.

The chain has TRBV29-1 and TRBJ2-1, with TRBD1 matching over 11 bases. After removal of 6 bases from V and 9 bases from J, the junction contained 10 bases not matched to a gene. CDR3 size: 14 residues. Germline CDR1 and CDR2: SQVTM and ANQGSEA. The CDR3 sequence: CSVGTGTGGGEQFF. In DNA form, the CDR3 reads TGCAGCGTCGGAACCGGGACAGGGGGTGGTGAGCAGTTCTTC.

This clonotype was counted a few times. The CDR3 sequence is CASSSLPGQGYEQYF. CDR3 in DNA: TGCGCCAGCAGCTCGCTCCCGGGACAGGGGTACGAGCAGTACTTC. The chain carries TRBV5-1 and TRBJ2-7; TRBD1 matches at 10 bases. The trim removed 3 bases at V and 4 bases at J, leaving 7 bases unmatched. From germline, CDR1 is SGHRS and CDR2 YFSETQ. This CDR3 is 15 amino acids long.

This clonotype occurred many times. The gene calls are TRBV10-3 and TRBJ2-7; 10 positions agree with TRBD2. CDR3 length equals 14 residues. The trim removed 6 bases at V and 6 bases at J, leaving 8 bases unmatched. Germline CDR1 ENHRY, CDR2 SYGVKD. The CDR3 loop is CAISTGTSAPEQYF. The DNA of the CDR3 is TGTGCCATCAGCACCGGGACTAGCGCCCCCGAGCAGTACTTC.

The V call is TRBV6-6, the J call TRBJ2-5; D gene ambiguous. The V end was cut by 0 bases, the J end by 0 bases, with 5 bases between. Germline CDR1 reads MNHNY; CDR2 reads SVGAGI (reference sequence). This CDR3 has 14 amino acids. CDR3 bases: TGTGCCAGCAGTTACTCAGGGAACCAAGAGACCCAGTACTTC. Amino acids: CASSYSGNQETQYF.

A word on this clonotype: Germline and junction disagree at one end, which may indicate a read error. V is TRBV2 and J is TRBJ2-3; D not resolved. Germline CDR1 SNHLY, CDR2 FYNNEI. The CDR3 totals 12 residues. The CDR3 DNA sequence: TGTGCCAGCACGAGGAGCACAGAGACGCAGTATTTT. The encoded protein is CASTRSTETQYF.

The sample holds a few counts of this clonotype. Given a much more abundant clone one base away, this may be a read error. Here the CDR3 DNA reads TGTGCCAGCAGTGAATCCCCTCGAGCGCCCCAAGAGACCCAGTACTTC. This encodes CASSESPRAPQETQYF. The rearrangement joins TRBV6-1 to TRBJ2-5; D is uncertain. CDR1 MNHNS and CDR2 SASEGT come from the germline V gene. The CDR3 has 16 residues. V dropped 2 bases and J dropped 1 base, with 14 bases sitting between them.

The CDR3 DNA reads TGTGCCAGCAGTCGACGGACTAGCGGGAGGTCTACCTACGAGCAGTACTTC. Protein sequence: CASSRRTSGRSTYEQYF. The rearrangement links TRBV6-6 to TRBJ2-7, with 14 positions matching TRBD2. J was trimmed by 2 bases and V by 5 bases; bases with no gene match: 8. CDR3 length: 17 residues. Germline V CDR1 and CDR2: MNHNY, SVGAGI (reference sequence).

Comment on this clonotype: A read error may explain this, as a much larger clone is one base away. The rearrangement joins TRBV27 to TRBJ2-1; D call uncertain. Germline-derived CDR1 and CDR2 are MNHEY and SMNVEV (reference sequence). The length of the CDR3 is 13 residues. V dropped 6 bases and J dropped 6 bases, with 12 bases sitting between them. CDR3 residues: CASRTAERNEQFF. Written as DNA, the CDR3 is TGTGCCAGCAGGACTGCAGAACGCAATGAGCAGTTCTTC.

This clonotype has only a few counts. CDR3 amino acids: CAISDHGTSGTDTQYF. In DNA, the CDR3 is TGTGCCATCAGTGACCATGGGACTAGCGGGACAGATACGCAGTATTTT. This sequence joins TRBV10-3 and TRBJ2-3, with 12 nucleotides matching TRBD2. Germline CDR1 is ENHRY and CDR2 is SYGVKD. This CDR3 is 16 amino acids long. V trimming: 3 bases; J trimming: 3 bases; junction bases outside the gene matches: 4.

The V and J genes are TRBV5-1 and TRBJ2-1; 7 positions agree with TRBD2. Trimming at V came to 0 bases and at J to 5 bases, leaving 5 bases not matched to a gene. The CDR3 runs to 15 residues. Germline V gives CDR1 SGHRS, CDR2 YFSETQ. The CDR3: CASSLAAGVHNEQFF. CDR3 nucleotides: TGCGCCAGCAGCTTGGCGGCGGGAGTACACAATGAGCAGTTCTTC.

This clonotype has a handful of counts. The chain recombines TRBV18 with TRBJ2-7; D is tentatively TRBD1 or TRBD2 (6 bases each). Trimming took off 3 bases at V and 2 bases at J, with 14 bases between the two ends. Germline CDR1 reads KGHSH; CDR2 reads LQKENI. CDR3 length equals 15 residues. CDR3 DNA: TGTGCCAGCTCACCGGGACGGGGGCACCCCTACGAGCAGTACTTC. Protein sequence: CASSPGRGHPYEQYF.

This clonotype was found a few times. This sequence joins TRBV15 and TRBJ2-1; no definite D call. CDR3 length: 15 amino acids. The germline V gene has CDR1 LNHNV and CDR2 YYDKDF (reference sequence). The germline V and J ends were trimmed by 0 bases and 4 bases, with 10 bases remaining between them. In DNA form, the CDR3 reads TGTGCCACCAGCAGAGAAGGGAACCATTACAATGAGCAGTTCTTC. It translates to CATSREGNHYNEQFF.

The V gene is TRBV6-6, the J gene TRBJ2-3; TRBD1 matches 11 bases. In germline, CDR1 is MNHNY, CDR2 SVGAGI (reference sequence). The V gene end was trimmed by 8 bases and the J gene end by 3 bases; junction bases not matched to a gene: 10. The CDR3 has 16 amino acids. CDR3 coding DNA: TGTGCCAGCGGCCCCGGACAGGGGGCGAGGACAGATACGCAGTATTTT. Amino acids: CASGPGQGARTDTQYF.

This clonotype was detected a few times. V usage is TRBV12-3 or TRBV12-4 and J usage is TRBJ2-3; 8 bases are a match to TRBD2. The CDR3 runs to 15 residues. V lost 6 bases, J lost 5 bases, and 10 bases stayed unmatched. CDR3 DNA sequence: TGTGCCAGCAGCTCCGGGACTAGAGGAGTAGATACGCAGTATTTT. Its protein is CASSSGTRGVDTQYF.

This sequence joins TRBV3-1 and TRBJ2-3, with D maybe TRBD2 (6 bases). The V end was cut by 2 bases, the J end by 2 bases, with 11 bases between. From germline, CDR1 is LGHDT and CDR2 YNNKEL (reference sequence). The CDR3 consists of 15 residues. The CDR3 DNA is TGTGCCAGCAGCCAACGCAGCGGGTTCACAGATACGCAGTATTTT. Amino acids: CASSQRSGFTDTQYF.

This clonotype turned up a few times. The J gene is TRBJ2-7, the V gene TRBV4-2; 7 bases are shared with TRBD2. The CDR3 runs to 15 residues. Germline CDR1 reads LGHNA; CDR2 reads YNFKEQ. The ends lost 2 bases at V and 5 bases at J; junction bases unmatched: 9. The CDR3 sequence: CASSQSGGSFHEQYF. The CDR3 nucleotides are TGTGCCAGCAGCCAATCGGGCGGGAGTTTCCACGAGCAGTACTTC.